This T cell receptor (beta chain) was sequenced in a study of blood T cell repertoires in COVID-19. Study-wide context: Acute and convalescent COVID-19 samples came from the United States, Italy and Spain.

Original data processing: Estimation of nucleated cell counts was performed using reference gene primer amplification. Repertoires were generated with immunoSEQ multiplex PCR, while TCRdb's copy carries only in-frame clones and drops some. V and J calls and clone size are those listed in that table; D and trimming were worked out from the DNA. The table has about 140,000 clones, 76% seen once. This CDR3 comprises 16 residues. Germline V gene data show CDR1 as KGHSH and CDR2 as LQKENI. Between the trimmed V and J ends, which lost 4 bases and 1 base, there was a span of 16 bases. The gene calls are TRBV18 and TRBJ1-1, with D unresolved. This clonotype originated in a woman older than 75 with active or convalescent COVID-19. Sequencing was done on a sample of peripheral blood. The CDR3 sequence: CASSRGVIRENTEAFF. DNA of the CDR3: TGTGCCAGCTCACGTGGTGTTATACGGGAGAACACTGAAGCTTTCTTT.